Listed below are T cell receptor beta chains from one sample, sequenced in a study of blood T cell repertoires in COVID-19. Clones were read by immunoSEQ multiplex PCR, and TCRdb kept only the in-frame ones, dropping some. The table includes some 80,000 clones, approximately 80% detected once. Sequences were obtained from peripheral blood. All receptors derive from a woman in her seventies with acute or convalescent COVID-19. The CDR3 runs from the conserved cysteine through the conserved F or W. A D gene is named only where the DNA matches it firmly.

V gene: TRBV7-2; D gene: .; CDR3 length: 14; J gene: TRBJ1-4; CDR3 protein: CASSVQADNEKLFF
V gene: TRBV12-3/TRBV12-4; D gene: .; CDR3 length: 12; J gene: TRBJ2-2; CDR3 protein: CASGLSLRELFF
V gene: TRBV7-8; D gene: TRBD1; CDR3 length: 14; J gene: TRBJ1-1; CDR3 protein: CASSLWDRDFEAFF
V gene: TRBV3-1/TRBV3-2; D gene: .; CDR3 length: 13; J gene: TRBJ2-7; CDR3 protein: CASSTTPRGEQYF
V gene: TRBV5-1; D gene: .; CDR3 length: 14; J gene: TRBJ1-3; CDR3 protein: CASSFRGDGNTIYF
V gene: TRBV6-5; D gene: TRBD1; CDR3 length: 12; J gene: TRBJ2-3; CDR3 protein: CASSPGQGPQYF
V gene: TRBV30; D gene: .; CDR3 length: 11; J gene: TRBJ1-1; CDR3 protein: CAWLLPTEAFF
V gene: TRBV25-1; D gene: .; CDR3 length: 16; J gene: TRBJ2-4; CDR3 protein: CASSEIGSMAENIQYF
V gene: TRBV18; D gene: .; CDR3 length: 16; J gene: TRBJ2-1; CDR3 protein: CASSSPGGNSYNEQFF
V gene: TRBV6-6; D gene: TRBD2; CDR3 length: 11; J gene: TRBJ2-4; CDR3 protein: CASSHGGKRDF
V gene: TRBV7-9; D gene: TRBD2; CDR3 length: 16; J gene: TRBJ2-2; CDR3 protein: CASSAESGRVTGELFF
V gene: TRBV3-1/TRBV3-2; D gene: TRBD2; CDR3 length: 16; J gene: TRBJ2-3; CDR3 protein: CASSQAGREGRDTQYF
V gene: TRBV14; D gene: .; CDR3 length: 15; J gene: TRBJ2-3; CDR3 protein: CASSPRVPGTDTQYF
V gene: TRBV19; D gene: TRBD1; CDR3 length: 13; J gene: TRBJ1-2; CDR3 protein: CASSPLQGIGYTF
V gene: TRBV6-5; D gene: TRBD1; CDR3 length: 14; J gene: TRBJ2-3; CDR3 protein: CASRRDRSTDTQYF
V gene: TRBV11-1; D gene: .; CDR3 length: 15; J gene: TRBJ1-1; CDR3 protein: CASSPRTRMNTEAFF
V gene: TRBV5-5; D gene: TRBD1; CDR3 length: 16; J gene: TRBJ2-1; CDR3 protein: CASSQQGVGVGNEQFF
V gene: TRBV10-2; D gene: TRBD1; CDR3 length: 15; J gene: TRBJ2-1; CDR3 protein: CASTAEIQGTYEQFF
V gene: TRBV7-2; D gene: .; CDR3 length: 16; J gene: TRBJ2-5; CDR3 protein: CASSLANPGVGETQYF
V gene: TRBV7-8; D gene: .; CDR3 length: 15; J gene: TRBJ1-1; CDR3 protein: CASSWPGQKDTEAFF
V gene: TRBV30; D gene: TRBD1; CDR3 length: 14; J gene: TRBJ1-2; CDR3 protein: CAWGKPRTGYGYTF
V gene: TRBV28; D gene: TRBD1; CDR3 length: 13; J gene: TRBJ1-1; CDR3 protein: CASSVQGPTEAFF
V gene: TRBV7-2; D gene: .; CDR3 length: 13; J gene: TRBJ2-5; CDR3 protein: CASSFRGEETQYF
V gene: TRBV6-1; D gene: .; CDR3 length: 17; J gene: TRBJ1-5; CDR3 protein: CASSEALFRAWSQPQHF
V gene: TRBV6-6; D gene: .; CDR3 length: 15; J gene: TRBJ2-1; CDR3 protein: CASRTTRSSYNEQFF
V gene: TRBV19; D gene: .; CDR3 length: 14; J gene: TRBJ1-2; CDR3 protein: CASSIVDLGVGISF
V gene: TRBV27; D gene: .; CDR3 length: 15; J gene: TRBJ2-3; CDR3 protein: CASSRPGLKLDTQYF
V gene: TRBV7-2; D gene: .; CDR3 length: 12; J gene: TRBJ1-4; CDR3 protein: CASSLLHEKLFF
V gene: TRBV9; D gene: .; CDR3 length: 13; J gene: TRBJ2-2; CDR3 protein: CASSVASAGELFF
V gene: TRBV7-3; D gene: .; CDR3 length: 14; J gene: TRBJ2-2; CDR3 protein: CASSFSGWTGELFF
V gene: TRBV29-1; D gene: TRBD1; CDR3 length: 12; J gene: TRBJ1-1; CDR3 protein: CSFDRVGVEAFF
V gene: TRBV2; D gene: .; CDR3 length: 13; J gene: TRBJ2-1; CDR3 protein: CASSEAGMNEQFF
V gene: TRBV24-1; D gene: .; CDR3 length: 13; J gene: TRBJ2-2; CDR3 protein: CATRQGGNGELFF
V gene: TRBV19; D gene: .; CDR3 length: 13; J gene: TRBJ1-5; CDR3 protein: CASGDIRNQPQHF
V gene: TRBV15; D gene: .; CDR3 length: 12; J gene: TRBJ2-5; CDR3 protein: CATGGRKETQYF
V gene: TRBV7-2; D gene: TRBD2; CDR3 length: 14; J gene: TRBJ2-1; CDR3 protein: CASSLEGGPHEQFF
V gene: TRBV19; D gene: TRBD1; CDR3 length: 16; J gene: TRBJ1-2; CDR3 protein: CASSPQERGGSYGYTF
V gene: TRBV11-2; D gene: TRBD1; CDR3 length: 16; J gene: TRBJ2-7; CDR3 protein: CASSSVRDRGWYEQYF
V gene: TRBV6-2/TRBV6-3; D gene: TRBD1; CDR3 length: 18; J gene: TRBJ2-4; CDR3 protein: CASSFRDRVRIDKNIQYF
V gene: TRBV5-4; D gene: .; CDR3 length: 14; J gene: TRBJ2-3; CDR3 protein: CASSRGDLTDTQYF